Each of the 17 T cell receptor beta chains below was sequenced from the same sample in a study of response to subunit inactivated influenza vaccine. TCRdb fed the RT-PCR reads into MiXCR, producing one record per CDR3 protein. The table includes more than 700,000 distinct CDR3 sequences, less than 25% detected once. Sequences were derived from PBMCs from blood, sampled 5 days after vaccination. The receptors here all came from a man over 45 who received an inactivated influenza vaccine.

The CDR3 sequence: CSASGFTYEQYF. DNA of the CDR3: TGCAGTGCTAGTGGTTTCACCTACGAGCAGTACTTC. V usage is TRBV20-1 and J usage is TRBJ2-7; D unclear. CDR1 is DFQATT and CDR2 is SNEGSKA in the germline V gene (reference sequence). The CDR3 is made up of 12 amino acids. Deletions cut 3 bases from V and 2 bases from J, with 8 bases between.

The CDR3 bases are TGTGCCAGCAGCAAAGAGTGGGGGTCCTACGAGCAGTACTTC. Its translation is CASSKEWGSYEQYF. V usage is TRBV7-6 and J usage is TRBJ2-7; D possibly uses TRBD1 or TRBD2 (5 bases each). The CDR3 length is 14 residues. The V gene's germline CDR1 is SGHVS and CDR2 FNYEAQ. V shed 5 bases and J shed 1 base, with 12 bases lying between them.

The chain links TRBV4-3 to TRBJ1-1; D unclear. V lost 0 bases and J lost 4, with 9 bases in between. Germline lookup yields CDR1 LGHNA and CDR2 YSLEER. The CDR3 runs to 14 residues. The CDR3 loop reads CASSQERVSTEAFF. CDR3 bases: TGCGCCAGCAGCCAAGAGCGGGTGAGCACTGAAGCTTTCTTT.

The chain uses TRBV20-1 and TRBJ2-4, with D possibly TRBD2 on 6 matching bases. The V end lost 5 bases, the J end lost 0 bases, and 14 bases lay between the germline ends. Germline V CDR1 and CDR2: DFQATT, SNEGSKA (reference sequence). The CDR3 totals 15 residues. The CDR3 reads CSAPQGGRAKNIQYF. The DNA for the CDR3 is TGCAGTGCTCCTCAGGGAGGCAGAGCCAAAAACATTCAGTACTTC.

V and J are TRBV5-1 and TRBJ2-3; the match to TRBD2 covers 11 bases. V lost 0 bases, J lost 6 bases, and 3 bases stayed unmatched. CDR3 length equals 15 residues. From germline, CDR1 is SGHRS and CDR2 YFSETQ. The CDR3 reads CASSLGLAGMDTQYF. The CDR3, as DNA: TGCGCCAGCAGCTTGGGACTAGCGGGAATGGATACGCAGTATTTT. Supplemented by reference TRBV5-1 and TRBJ2-3, the full variable domain reads KAGVTQTPRYLIKTRGQQVTLSCSPISGHRSVSWYQQTPGQGLQFLFEYFSETQRNKGNFPGRFSGRQFSNSRSEMNVSTLELGDSALYLCASSLGLAGMDTQYFGPGTRLTVL.

There are a few counts of this clonotype. The chain is built from TRBV9 and TRBJ2-1; 8 nucleotides agree with TRBD2. Germline V CDR1 and CDR2: SGDLS, YYNGEE. The CDR3 is 17 amino acids. Trimming removed 0 bases from V and 7 bases from J; junction bases left unmatched: 12. CDR3 in amino acids: CASSVGERRGAGNEQFF. In nucleotides, the CDR3 is TGTGCCAGCAGCGTAGGAGAGCGGCGGGGGGCCGGAAATGAGCAGTTCTTC.

This CDR3 reads CASSFGSGAYEQYF. DNA for the CDR3: TGTGCCAGCAGTTTTGGGTCAGGAGCCTACGAGCAGTACTTC. V and J are TRBV12-3 or TRBV12-4 and TRBJ2-7; no definite D call. The CDR3 length is 14 residues. V shed 3 bases and J shed 2 bases, with 11 bases lying between them.

The gene calls are TRBV27 and TRBJ2-1, with D perhaps matching TRBD1 (5 bases). The CDR3 has 14 amino acids. The V gene's germline CDR1 is MNHEY and CDR2 SMNVEV (reference sequence). V lost 8 bases and J 0 bases, leaving 11 bases between the germline ends. The CDR3 here is CASGLGPSYNEQFF. As DNA, the CDR3 is TGTGCCAGCGGCCTGGGGCCCTCCTACAATGAGCAGTTCTTC.

This chain uses TRBV12-3 or TRBV12-4 with TRBJ2-5; D gene unclear. The germline V and J ends were trimmed by 3 bases and 4 bases, with 6 bases remaining between them. The CDR3 loop spans 12 amino acids. The CDR3 region has the DNA TGTGCCAGCAGTTTTACTCGAGAGACCCAGTACTTC. Translating it yields CASSFTRETQYF.

V usage is TRBV15 and J usage is TRBJ2-1; tentative D call: TRBD1 (5 bases). Per the germline V gene, CDR1 is LNHNV and CDR2 is YYDKDF (reference sequence). The ends were cut back, 1 base at V and 4 bases at J, with 17 bases in the middle. The CDR3 totals 17 residues. Written as DNA, the CDR3 is TGTGCCACCAGCAGAGTTTCCACGGACAAGATTTACAATGAGCAGTTCTTC. It translates to CATSRVSTDKIYNEQFF. Complete variable domain (other parts from reference TRBV15 and TRBJ2-1): DAMVIQNPRYQVTQFGKPVTLSCSQTLNHNVMYWYQQKSSQAPKLLFHYYDKDFNNEADTPDNFQSRRPNTSFCFLDIRSPGLGDTAMYLCATSRVSTDKIYNEQFFGPGTRLTVL.

This chain uses TRBV15 with TRBJ2-5; D unresolved. The germline gives CDR1 LNHNV, CDR2 YYDKDF (reference sequence). CDR3 length: 14 residues. V was trimmed by 0 bases and J by 1 base, leaving 6 bases between them. This chain's CDR3 is CATSRDNSQETQYF. CDR3 nucleotide sequence: TGTGCCACCAGCAGAGATAACAGCCAAGAGACCCAGTACTTC. Variable domain in full (rest from reference TRBV15 and TRBJ2-5): DAMVIQNPRYQVTQFGKPVTLSCSQTLNHNVMYWYQQKSSQAPKLLFHYYDKDFNNEADTPDNFQSRRPNTSFCFLDIRSPGLGDTAMYLCATSRDNSQETQYFGPGTRLLVL.

This sequence joins TRBV9 and TRBJ2-4, with D perhaps TRBD1 or TRBD2 (5 bases each). Trimming shortened V by 0 bases and J by 10 bases, and 11 bases separated the two germline ends. CDR3 size: 13 residues. Germline V gene lookup returns CDR1 SGDLS and CDR2 YYNGEE. Here the CDR3 reads CASSVDGKGIQYF. CDR3 DNA sequence: TGTGCCAGCAGCGTAGACGGGAAGGGGATTCAGTACTTC. Supplemented by reference TRBV9 and TRBJ2-4, the full variable domain reads DSGVTQTPKHLITATGQRVTLRCSPRSGDLSVYWYQQSLDQGLQFLIQYYNGEERAKGNILERFSAQQFPDLHSELNLSSLELGDSALYFCASSVDGKGIQYFGAGTRLSVL.

This chain joins TRBV29-1 and TRBJ2-7; 12 bases are a match to TRBD2. The germline V gene has CDR1 SQVTM and CDR2 ANQGSEA. The trim removed 6 bases at V and 2 bases at J, leaving 2 bases unmatched. The CDR3 length is 13 residues. The CDR3 loop reads CSVRLAGAYEQYF. As DNA, the CDR3 is TGCAGCGTCCGACTAGCGGGGGCCTACGAGCAGTACTTC.

This clonotype came up a few times. This sequence joins TRBV12-3 or TRBV12-4 and TRBJ2-7; D gene unclear. The CDR3 has 13 residues. The germline V and J ends were trimmed by 2 bases and 0 bases, with 5 bases remaining between them. The CDR3, as DNA: TGTGCCAGCAGTTTACACACCTCCTACGAGCAGTACTTC. It translates to CASSLHTSYEQYF.

The chain links TRBV20-1 to TRBJ1-5, with 9 bases matching TRBD1. J gave up 5 bases and V 3 bases, and 11 bases lay outside the gene matches. Germline V lookup: CDR1 DFQATT, CDR2 SNEGSKA (reference sequence). CDR3 length: 16 residues. The CDR3 here is CSASVPQGAADQPQHF. In DNA form, the CDR3 reads TGCAGTGCTAGCGTTCCACAGGGGGCGGCGGATCAGCCCCAGCATTTT.

This clonotype was counted at least ten times. The chain employs TRBV29-1 and TRBJ2-3; D possibly uses TRBD1 or TRBD2 (5 bases each). Germline V gene data show CDR1 as SQVTM and CDR2 as ANQGSEA. V was cut by 4 bases and J by 1 base, with 9 bases left in between. This CDR3 region has 13 residues. The CDR3 region has the DNA TGCAGCGTTGTTCGGGGCGGCACAGATACGCAGTATTTT. Protein sequence: CSVVRGGTDTQYF.

This clonotype was seen only a few times. The V and J genes are TRBV20-1 and TRBJ1-6; D gene ambiguous. The CDR3 contains 14 residues. Germline assignment: CDR1 DFQATT and CDR2 SNEGSKA (reference sequence). Trimming removed 3 bases from V and 9 bases from J, with 15 bases in between. The CDR3, as DNA: TGCAGTGCTAGTCTAGCAACACGGGGTTCACCCCTCCACTTT. Protein: CSASLATRGSPLHF.